This T cell receptor beta chain was captured by sequencing in a study of T cell repertoires in Merkel cell carcinoma (dated 2019 in TCRdb). Regarding the complete study: Patients who had received intralesional immunotherapy or systemic immune checkpoint blockade prior to the biopsy were excluded. A diagnosis of MCPyV-positive Merkel cell carcinoma and successful in vitro expansion of tumor-infiltrating lymphocytes were required for inclusion. Tetramer sorting, cloning and paired TCR sequencing of expanded tumor-infiltrating lymphocytes were first used to define MCPyV-specific clonotypes.

Overall study outcomes, separate from this receptor: Normal tissue biopsies were not studied.

This clone is a singleton in its sample. The antigen it binds to is not known. Base qualities are missing; no much larger clone stands one base away. Counted from cysteine to phenylalanine, this CDR3 has 14 amino acids. Only the CDR3 region is kept as DNA, spanning 42 bases read in frame from base 1. From the germline V gene (reference sequence), CDR1 is LNHDA and CDR2 is SQIVND. At the junction V is shortened by 8 bases and J by 1 base; bases outside the gene matches: 4. The immunoSEQ assay was used both to sequence TRB CDR3 from tumor genomic DNA and to process the resulting data. This is the immuneACCESS table as TCRdb keeps it, with only in-frame sequences that have V and J called. A part of the clones is gone; compared with another copy, unresolved V genes explain less than half, and the rest is unexplained. Across this sample there are 12,000 to 15,000 clones, with 76% seen only once. Of the sample, 17% is held by the ten largest clones.

Every study subject tested positive for serum antibodies to T-antigen and had biopsy-confirmed Merkel cell carcinoma that was MCPyV-positive. Six or seven adjacent 10-micron frozen tumor sections were used for genomic DNA extraction without cell sorting or culture. Roughly 5 x 5 x 5 mm of tumor biopsy tissue was frozen in optimal cutting temperature compound. The presence of abundant Merkel cell carcinoma and infiltrating cells in the frozen biopsy was confirmed on hematoxylin and eosin scout sections. The material sequenced was tumor tissue. This receptor chain uses TRBV19 and TRBJ2-4; 8 bases in between match TRBD1. The origin of this receptor is an adult with Merkel cell carcinoma. The CDR3 loop reads CASGRQGAKNIQYF. The DNA sequence is TGTGCCAGTGGTCGACAGGGGGCCAAAAACATTCAGTACTTC.